This TCR beta chain derives from a study of regulatory T cells in long-lasting Graves disease (dated by TCRdb to the early 2020s). Describing the broader study: Persistent Graves' disease was defined as persistently positive TSH receptor autoantibodies together with antithyroid drug treatment for over 5 years. Patients with persistent Graves' disease were compared with patients with newly diagnosed Graves' disease using TCR sequencing and RNA sequencing of peripheral blood. The study was registered as a clinical trial and conducted in China. A total of about 35 samples underwent TCR sequencing, from about 13 patients with persistent Graves' disease and 20 or so patients with newly diagnosed Graves' disease. Antithyroid drugs had been taken for around 9.8 years on average by persistent Graves' disease patients in the clinical cohort. Study-wide conclusions, independent of this receptor: The small sample size was acknowledged by the authors as a limitation that may reduce accuracy. TRBV28, TRBJ1-2 and TRBJ2-5 were preferentially used in persistent disease, while TRBV20-1 and TRBJ2-1 were favored in newly diagnosed disease. A larger number of public clonotypes was shared among persistent patients (approximately 3,000) than among newly diagnosed patients (over 850). The study examined only peripheral blood because the primary lesion, thyroid tissue, could not be accessed. Compared with newly diagnosed patients, patients with persistent Graves' disease had lower TCR Shannon entropy and fewer highly expanded clones, which suggests clonal expansion. Sequencing and analysis were restricted to the TCR beta chain.

The library relied on multiplex PCR. TCRdb records Illumina HiSeq 4000 as the sequencer. CDR3 regions were amplified by Arm-PCR with iRepertoire HTBI primers to construct TCR beta libraries. PCR products were gel purified before sequencing. The paper's data handling went like this. Across samples, 62 TRBV and 13 to 15 TRBJ segments were identified and used for gene usage analysis of CDR3 amino acid clonotypes. COPE and FqMerger were used to merge the filtered high-quality paired reads into contigs. BLAST was used to align contigs to IMGT TRBV, TRBD and TRBJ reference genes, and CDR3 was defined according to IMGT. Any clonotype with a frequency above 0.1% was counted as a highly expanded clone. Shannon entropy served as the measure of repertoire diversity, while the Gini coefficient captured V-J evenness. A clonotype found in more than one individual was treated as public. TCRdb cleaned the public reads at Q25 with fastp, built clones with MiXCR and kept in-frame beta chains. Identical CDR3 protein sequences are pooled into one entry, listed with their most common genes and DNA. The V and J calls and clone size are TCRdb's, not the authors'. This sample gives roughly 400,000 distinct CDR3 sequences in total; 20% to 25% of them show up just once. The biggest ten clones account for about 13% of the sample.

Taken from cysteine to phenylalanine, the CDR3 has 16 residues. Left in the record is the CDR3 DNA by itself, 48 bases read in frame from the first base. Per the germline V gene, SGHRS is the CDR1 and YFSETQ is the CDR2. Points on this clonotype: Its antigen is currently not known. An end of the junction does not agree with germline; a read error may underlie this.

Per the publication, the time point label means: persistent/refractory GD, antithyroid drugs over 5 years with positive TRAb. For both TCR sequencing and RNA sequencing, RNA was extracted from PBMCs in TRIzol. The diagnosis of Graves' disease was made according to American Thyroid Association guidelines. Patients were recruited from an endocrinology department in Xi'an, China. Each patient gave around 9 milliliters of peripheral blood, collected in an EDTA anticoagulant tube. Ficoll Paque Plus density gradient separation was used to isolate PBMCs, and no additional T cell sorting was done. An Agilent 2100 Bioanalyzer and agarose gel were used to assess RNA quality, and a NanoDrop 2000 was used to measure RNA concentration.

The V and J segments used are TRBV5-1 and TRBJ2-2; no D gene can be assigned with confidence. The sample consisted of peripheral blood mononuclear cells (PBMCs), taken when the disease was refractory, from a patient treated with antithyroid drugs. The receptor's source is a female donor with Graves disease. The CDR3 in this case is CASSSPAGANAGELFF. The sequenced DNA: TGCGCCAGCAGCTCGCCCGCAGGCGCGAACGCCGGGGAGCTGTTTTTT.